This entry lists 12 T cell receptor beta chains sequenced from one sample in a study of T cell responses to AZD1222 COVID-19 vaccine. The protocol was immunoSEQ multiplex PCR, while the TCRdb copy is restricted to in-frame clones and leaves out a portion. Of under 200,000 clones listed, 90% to 95% are singletons. The material was peripheral blood, obtained 28 days after the second AZD1222 dose. These receptors originate from an adult who received the AZD1222 COVID-19 vaccine.

This sequence joins TRBV7-9 and TRBJ2-1; 8 nucleotides align to TRBD2. Germline V gene data show CDR1 as SEHNR and CDR2 as FQNEAQ (reference sequence). The length of the CDR3 is 16 residues. V shed 2 bases and J 3 bases; nucleotides not matched to a gene: 6. CDR3 sequence (DNA): TGTGCCAGCAGCTTAATCGGGACTAGAGTCTACAATGAGCAGTTCTTC. This codes for CASSLIGTRVYNEQFF.

The V and J genes are TRBV19 and TRBJ1-5; TRBD1 might be the D (6 bases). The CDR3 sequence is 19 residues long. V was trimmed by 4 bases and J by 1 base, leaving 23 bases between them. CDR1 LNHDA and CDR2 SQIVND come from the germline V gene (reference sequence). The CDR3 region has the DNA TGTGCCAGTAGTACATTACAGGGACGATCCGGTATAAGCAATCAGCCCCAGCATTTT. Translation: CASSTLQGRSGISNQPQHF.

The chain has TRBV6-5 and TRBJ1-6; 7 nucleotides match TRBD1. Germline CDR1 reads MNHEY; CDR2 reads SVGAGI. With V trimmed by 5 bases and J by 3 bases, 4 bases remained unmatched. The CDR3 consists of 15 residues. The CDR3: CASSPRDSYNSPLHF. In DNA form, the CDR3 reads TGTGCCAGCAGTCCTAGGGACAGCTATAATTCACCCCTCCACTTT.

The genes are TRBV6-1 and TRBJ2-2, with 13 bases aligning to TRBD2. The CDR3 loop spans 17 amino acids. Trimming cost V 4 bases and J 2 bases; bases outside gene matches: 4. Germline CDR1 is MNHNS and CDR2 is SASEGT. This chain's CDR3 is CASSGLAGGLNTGELFF. DNA of the CDR3: TGTGCCAGCAGTGGACTAGCGGGGGGCCTTAACACCGGGGAGCTGTTTTTT.

As DNA, the CDR3 is TGTGCCAGCAGCTTGGGACAGGGGGCTTTTCTCGTCTCCTACGAGCAGTACTTC. As protein: CASSLGQGAFLVSYEQYF. The chain is built from TRBV5-5 and TRBJ2-7; TRBD1 agrees at 10 bases. The V gene's germline CDR1 is SGHKS and CDR2 YYEKEE (reference sequence). The CDR3 covers 18 residues. V was clipped by 0 bases and J by 0 bases; unmatched bases: 9.

The V and J genes are TRBV19 and TRBJ1-5, with TRBD1 as a possible D gene (5 bases). The CDR3 length is 16 residues. Germline V lookup: CDR1 LNHDA, CDR2 SQIVND (reference sequence). V dropped 4 bases and J dropped 4 bases, with 17 bases sitting between them. Here the CDR3 reads CASSTVDTPGNQPQHF. The CDR3 DNA follows: TGTGCCAGTAGTACCGTGGACACCCCCGGGAATCAGCCCCAGCATTTT.

The J gene is TRBJ1-1, the V gene TRBV9, with a weak D call TRBD1 (5 bases). The CDR3 contains 13 residues. Deletions cut 4 bases from V and 6 bases from J, with 13 bases between. From germline, CDR1 is SGDLS and CDR2 YYNGEE. The CDR3 spells CASSPRGGAEAFF. The CDR3 DNA reads as TGTGCCAGCAGCCCCCGGGGGGGGGCTGAAGCTTTCTTT.

In nucleotides, the CDR3 is TGTGCCAGCAGCTTCCCACCTGGACTAGCGGGAGGAAATGAGCAGTTCTTC. Translating it yields CASSFPPGLAGGNEQFF. The gene calls are TRBV7-3 and TRBJ2-1, with 14 bases that match TRBD2. The J segment lost 7 bases and the V segment lost 3 bases, leaving 8 bases of the junction unmatched. The CDR3 length is 17 residues. Germline CDR1 is SGHTA and CDR2 is FQGTGA. The whole variable domain, remainder taken from reference TRBV7-3 and TRBJ2-1, is GAGVSQTPSNKVTEKGKYVELRCDPISGHTALYWYRQSLGQGPEFLIYFQGTGAADDSGLPNDRFFAVRPEGSVSTLKIQRTERGDSAVYLCASSFPPGLAGGNEQFFGPGTRLTVL.

This clone was found a few times. The chain joins TRBV12-5 to TRBJ1-3; tentative D call: TRBD1 (5 bases). Deletions cut 5 bases from V and 7 bases from J, with 15 bases between. CDR1 is LGHNT, CDR2 FRNRAP, per germline. The length of the CDR3 is 14 residues. CDR3 bases: TGTGCTAGTGGTGGCGGGGCCCGAGGGAACACCATATATTTT. It encodes CASGGGARGNTIYF.

The chain is built from TRBV6-2 or TRBV6-3 and TRBJ1-1; 7 bases are shared with TRBD1. CDR3 length: 15 residues. Unmatched junction bases numbered 7, after V lost 4 bases and J lost 2 bases. Germline loops: CDR1 MNHEY, CDR2 SVGEGT. In DNA form, the CDR3 reads TGTGCCAGCAGTTTAGACCGACAGGGCAACACTGAAGCTTTCTTT. This translates into CASSLDRQGNTEAFF.

This chain links TRBV10-3 with TRBJ2-7; 9 bases are shared with TRBD1. The trim removed 7 bases at V and 3 bases at J, leaving 13 bases unmatched. There are 16 residues in the CDR3. Germline V CDR1 and CDR2: ENHRY, SYGVKD. The CDR3 reads CAIKGTGSSLSYEQYF. In nucleotides, the CDR3 is TGTGCCATCAAAGGGACAGGGAGCAGTCTCAGCTACGAGCAGTACTTC.

The chain combines TRBV27 with TRBJ2-2; TRBD2 agrees at 7 bases. Trimming cost V 3 bases and J 5 bases; bases outside gene matches: 3. CDR3 size: 14 residues. Per germline, CDR1 MNHEY and CDR2 SMNVEV (reference sequence). The CDR3 coding sequence is TGTGCCAGCAGTTTGCGGGGGAGGACCGGGGAGCTGTTTTTT. Translated, it gives CASSLRGRTGELFF.